The rows below give T cell receptor beta chains drawn from one sample of a study of identical twins. MiXCR, run by TCRdb on the 5' RACE reads, gives a single entry per CDR3 protein. Of 1.5 million to 2 million distinct CDR3 sequences listed, around 29% are singletons. The sample consisted of cord blood. The receptors stem from a newborn girl in good health. Both conserved end residues are part of each CDR3. The D gene is left open where the match is weak. Where a row states a size, it is once, few, many or the class of an expanded clone; other rows omit it.

>TRBJ1-1|TRBV6-1|15|-|-
CASSELATFNTEAFF
TGTGCCAGCAGTGAATTGGCTACGTTCAACACTGAAGCTTTCTTT
>TRBJ1-6|TRBV20-1|15|TRBD1|-
CSARQWAGGNSPLHF
TGCAGTGCGCGCCAGTGGGCAGGGGGCAATTCACCCCTCCACTTT
>TRBJ2-5|TRBV10-3|13|-|-
CAISESQGETQYF
TGTGCCATCAGTGAGTCGCAGGGAGAGACCCAGTACTTC
>TRBJ2-7|TRBV4-2|17|-|few
CASSQDGTYRNLYEQYF
TGTGCCAGCAGCCAAGATGGTACTTACCGCAACCTCTACGAGCAGTACTTC
>TRBJ2-3|TRBV27|16|TRBD2|-
CASSLSTGGSTDTQYF
TGTGCCAGCAGTTTATCGACGGGGGGGAGCACAGATACGCAGTATTTT
>TRBJ1-5|TRBV10-2|17|TRBD1|few
CASSQKNRGRGSQPQHF
TGCGCCAGCAGCCAGAAGAACAGGGGGCGCGGGAGTCAGCCCCAGCATTTT
>TRBJ1-5|TRBV19|15|TRBD1|few
CASSMGDRSNQPQHF
TGTGCCAGTAGTATGGGGGACAGGAGCAATCAGCCCCAGCATTTT
>TRBJ2-1|TRBV15|13|-|-
CATSGGSYNEQFF
TGTGCCACCAGCGGGGGATCCTACAATGAGCAGTTCTTC
>TRBJ1-4|TRBV18|16|TRBD1|-
CASSARTGTGSEKLFF
TGTGCCAGCTCAGCAAGGACCGGGACAGGGAGCGAAAAACTGTTTTTT
>TRBJ1-2|TRBV28|13|-|-
CASSSPNIYGYTF
TGTGCCAGCAGTTCTCCCAACATCTATGGCTACACCTTC
>TRBJ1-1|TRBV6-6|17|-|-
CASSKLWGGGFNTEAFF
TGTGCCAGCAGCAAACTCTGGGGTGGGGGATTTAACACTGAAGCTTTCTTT
>TRBJ2-7|TRBV5-1|12|-|many
CASSFRGSEQYF
TGCGCCAGCAGCTTCCGGGGAAGCGAGCAGTACTTC
>TRBJ1-6|TRBV13|14|-|-
CASSSGVGNSPLHF
TGTGCCAGCAGCTCAGGAGTCGGGAATTCACCCCTCCACTTT
>TRBJ2-1|TRBV4-1|18|-|-
CASSQDRASLKDGNEQFF
TGCGCCAGCAGCCAAGATCGGGCTAGCCTCAAGGATGGGAATGAGCAGTTCTTC
>TRBJ2-7|TRBV6-5|14|-|-
CASSYQPRGYEQYF
TGTGCCAGCAGTTACCAACCCAGGGGCTACGAGCAGTACTTC
>TRBJ1-2|TRBV30|11|-|few
CAWRLGYGYTF
TGTGCCTGGAGATTAGGGTATGGCTACACCTTC
>TRBJ2-6|TRBV27|17|-|few
CASSLKPIISGANVLTF
TGTGCCAGCAGTTTAAAACCCATTATCTCTGGGGCCAACGTCCTGACTTTC
>TRBJ2-5|TRBV20-1|10|-|few
CSVSRQTQYF
TGCAGTGTCTCAAGACAGACCCAGTACTTC
>TRBJ2-2|TRBV9|15|-|-
CASSVARPNTGELFF
TGTGCCAGCAGCGTAGCGCGCCCGAACACCGGGGAGCTGTTTTTT
>TRBJ2-2|TRBV5-1|16|TRBD2|-
CASSLDASGSTGELFF
TGCGCCAGCAGCTTGGATGCTAGCGGTAGCACCGGGGAGCTGTTTTTT
>TRBJ2-1|TRBV29-1|16|TRBD2|many
CSVDHNERELDNEQFF
TGCAGCGTTGACCATAACGAGCGGGAGCTAGACAATGAGCAGTTCTTC
>TRBJ2-3|TRBV20-1|15|-|-
CSARDQGLSTDTQYF
TGCAGTGCTAGAGATCAGGGGCTTTCCACAGATACGCAGTATTTT
>TRBJ2-4|TRBV3-1|12|-|-
CASSQSTAGQYF
TGTGCCAGCAGCCAGTCGACAGCAGGACAGTACTTC
>TRBJ1-6|TRBV5-5|14|-|-
CASSLPGIDSPLHF
TGTGCCAGCAGCTTGCCTGGGATTGATTCACCCCTCCACTTT